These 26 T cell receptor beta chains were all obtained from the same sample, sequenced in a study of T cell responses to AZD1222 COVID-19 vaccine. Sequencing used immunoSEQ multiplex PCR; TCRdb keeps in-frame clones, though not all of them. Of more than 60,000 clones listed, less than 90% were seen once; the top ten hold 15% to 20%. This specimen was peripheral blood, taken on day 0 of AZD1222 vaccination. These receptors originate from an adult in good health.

The CDR3 loop is CASSSQVPRNEKLFF. The CDR3 nucleotides are TGTGCCAGCAGCTCCCAGGTTCCGAGGAATGAAAAACTGTTTTTT. V usage is TRBV5-6 and J usage is TRBJ1-4; D not certain. Germline V gene lookup returns CDR1 SGHDT and CDR2 YYEEEE. With 3 bases removed from V and 5 bases from J, the gap between germline ends came to 14 bases. This CDR3 contains 15 residues.

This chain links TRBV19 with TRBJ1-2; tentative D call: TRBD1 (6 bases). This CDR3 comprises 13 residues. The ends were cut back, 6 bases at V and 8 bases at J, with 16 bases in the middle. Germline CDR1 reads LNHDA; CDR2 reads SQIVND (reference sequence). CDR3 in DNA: TGTGCCAGTAGACAGGGTGGACTGGGGGGCTACACCTTC. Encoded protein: CASRQGGLGGYTF.

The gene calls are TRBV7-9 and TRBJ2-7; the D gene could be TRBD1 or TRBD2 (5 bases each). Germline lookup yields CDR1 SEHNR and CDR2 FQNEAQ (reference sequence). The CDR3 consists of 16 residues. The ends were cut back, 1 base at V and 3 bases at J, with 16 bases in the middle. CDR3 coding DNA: TGTGCCAGCAGCTTAGGATGGGCCCATGGGGGCTACGAGCAGTACTTC. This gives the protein CASSLGWAHGGYEQYF.

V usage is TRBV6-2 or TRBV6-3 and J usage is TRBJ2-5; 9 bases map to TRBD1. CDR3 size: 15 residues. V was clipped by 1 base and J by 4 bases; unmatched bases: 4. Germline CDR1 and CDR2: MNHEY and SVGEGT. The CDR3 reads CASSYWDRVGETQYF. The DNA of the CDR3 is TGTGCCAGCAGTTACTGGGACAGGGTAGGAGAGACCCAGTACTTC.

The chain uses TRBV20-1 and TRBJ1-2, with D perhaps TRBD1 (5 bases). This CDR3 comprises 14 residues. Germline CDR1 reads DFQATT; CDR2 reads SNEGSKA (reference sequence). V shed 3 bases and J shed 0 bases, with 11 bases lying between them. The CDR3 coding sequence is TGCAGTGCTAGTGGGACTTTTTCTAACTATGGCTACACCTTC. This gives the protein CSASGTFSNYGYTF.

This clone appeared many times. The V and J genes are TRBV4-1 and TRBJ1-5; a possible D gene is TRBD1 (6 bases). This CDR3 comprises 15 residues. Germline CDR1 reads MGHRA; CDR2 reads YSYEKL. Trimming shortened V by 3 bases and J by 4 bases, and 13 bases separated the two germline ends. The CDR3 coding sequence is TGCGCCAGCAGCCAGGACAGTTTTCTTAATCAGCCCCAGCATTTT. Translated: CASSQDSFLNQPQHF.

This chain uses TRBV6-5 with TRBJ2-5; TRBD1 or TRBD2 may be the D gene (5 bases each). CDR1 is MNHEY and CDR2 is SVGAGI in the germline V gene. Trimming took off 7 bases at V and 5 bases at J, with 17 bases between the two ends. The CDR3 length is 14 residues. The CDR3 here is CASTLGTLRETQYF. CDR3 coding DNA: TGTGCCAGCACCTTGGGGACCCTTAGGGAGACCCAGTACTTC.

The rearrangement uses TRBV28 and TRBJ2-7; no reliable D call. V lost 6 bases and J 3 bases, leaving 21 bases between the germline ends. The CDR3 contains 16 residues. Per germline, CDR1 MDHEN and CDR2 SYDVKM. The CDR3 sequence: CASSPPTLVRDYEQYF. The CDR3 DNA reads TGTGCCAGCAGCCCGCCCACCCTGGTAAGGGACTACGAGCAGTACTTC.

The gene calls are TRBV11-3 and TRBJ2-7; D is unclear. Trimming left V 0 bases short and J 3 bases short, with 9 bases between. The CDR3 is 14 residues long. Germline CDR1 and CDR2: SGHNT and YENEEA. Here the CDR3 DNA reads TGTGCCAGCAGCTTAGAGTCTCCCAGCTACGAGCAGTACTTC. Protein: CASSLESPSYEQYF.

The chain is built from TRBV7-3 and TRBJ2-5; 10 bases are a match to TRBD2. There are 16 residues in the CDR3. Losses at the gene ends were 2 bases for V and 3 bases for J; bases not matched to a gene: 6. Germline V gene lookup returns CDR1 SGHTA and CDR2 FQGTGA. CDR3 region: CASSLGAGGLKETQYF. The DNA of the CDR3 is TGTGCCAGCAGCTTAGGAGCGGGGGGGCTAAAAGAGACCCAGTACTTC.

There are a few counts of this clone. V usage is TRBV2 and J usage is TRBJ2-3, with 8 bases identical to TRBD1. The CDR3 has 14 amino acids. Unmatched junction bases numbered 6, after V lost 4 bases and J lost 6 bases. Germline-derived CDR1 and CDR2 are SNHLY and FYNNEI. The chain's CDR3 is CASSVETGVDTQYF. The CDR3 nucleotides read TGTGCCAGCAGTGTGGAGACAGGGGTGGATACGCAGTATTTT.

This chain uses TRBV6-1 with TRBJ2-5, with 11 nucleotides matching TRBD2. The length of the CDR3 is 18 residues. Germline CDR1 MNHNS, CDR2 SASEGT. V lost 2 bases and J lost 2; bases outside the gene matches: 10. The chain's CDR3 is CASSEHPGLAGGQETQYF. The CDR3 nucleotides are TGTGCCAGCAGTGAACACCCTGGCCTAGCGGGAGGACAAGAGACCCAGTACTTC.

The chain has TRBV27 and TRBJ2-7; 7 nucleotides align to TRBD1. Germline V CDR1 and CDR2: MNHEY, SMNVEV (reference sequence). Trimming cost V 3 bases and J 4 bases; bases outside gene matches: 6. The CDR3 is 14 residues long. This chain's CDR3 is CASSFGSRGYEQYF. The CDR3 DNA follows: TGTGCCAGCAGTTTCGGGTCCAGGGGGTACGAGCAGTACTTC.

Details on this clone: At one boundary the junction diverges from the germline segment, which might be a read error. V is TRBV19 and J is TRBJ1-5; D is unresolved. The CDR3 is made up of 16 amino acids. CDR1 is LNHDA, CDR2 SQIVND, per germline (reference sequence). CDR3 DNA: TGTGCCAGTAGTGTAGACCCTCGGTATAGCAATCAGCCCCAGCATTTT. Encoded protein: CASSVDPRYSNQPQHF.

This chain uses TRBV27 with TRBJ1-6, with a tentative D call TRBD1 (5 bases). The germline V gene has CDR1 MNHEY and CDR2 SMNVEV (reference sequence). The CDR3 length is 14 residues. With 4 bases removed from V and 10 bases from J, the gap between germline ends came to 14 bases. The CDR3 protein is CASSSNLGGSPLHF. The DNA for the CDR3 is TGTGCCAGCAGTTCAAACCTCGGGGGGTCACCCCTCCACTTT.

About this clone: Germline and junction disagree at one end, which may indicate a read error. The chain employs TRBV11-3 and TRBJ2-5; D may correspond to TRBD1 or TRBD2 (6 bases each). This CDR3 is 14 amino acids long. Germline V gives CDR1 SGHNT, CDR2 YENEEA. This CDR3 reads CVSSPGGGQETQYF. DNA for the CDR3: TGTGTCAGCAGCCCCGGGGGCGGTCAAGAGACCCAGTACTTC.

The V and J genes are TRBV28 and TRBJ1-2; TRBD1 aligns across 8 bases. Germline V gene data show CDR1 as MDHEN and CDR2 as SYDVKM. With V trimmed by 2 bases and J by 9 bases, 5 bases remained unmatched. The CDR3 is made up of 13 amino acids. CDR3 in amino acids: CASSLGTGISYTF. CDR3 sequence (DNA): TGTGCCAGCAGTTTAGGGACAGGTATTAGCTACACCTTC.

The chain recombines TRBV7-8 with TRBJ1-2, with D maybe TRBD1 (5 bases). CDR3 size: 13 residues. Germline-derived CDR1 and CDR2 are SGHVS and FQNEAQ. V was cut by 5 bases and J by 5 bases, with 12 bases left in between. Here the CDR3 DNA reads TGTGCCAGCAGCCCGCAGACAGTGTATGGCTACACCTTC. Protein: CASSPQTVYGYTF.

CDR3 amino acids: CASSQDTTGTYEQYF. CDR3 coding DNA: TGTGCCAGCAGCCAAGATACCACAGGGACCTACGAGCAGTACTTC. The rearrangement joins TRBV4-2 to TRBJ2-7; perhaps TRBD1 as D (6 bases). This CDR3 has 15 amino acids. V was cut by 0 bases and J by 2 bases, with 11 bases left in between. Germline CDR1 is LGHNA and CDR2 is YNFKEQ.

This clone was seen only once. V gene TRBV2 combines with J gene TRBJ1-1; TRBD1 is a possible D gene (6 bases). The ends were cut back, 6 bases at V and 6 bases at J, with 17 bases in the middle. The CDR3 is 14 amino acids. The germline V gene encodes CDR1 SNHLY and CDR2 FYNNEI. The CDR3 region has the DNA TGTGCCAGCAGGGACCGATCCGGGACACCTGAAGCTTTCTTT. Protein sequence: CASRDRSGTPEAFF.

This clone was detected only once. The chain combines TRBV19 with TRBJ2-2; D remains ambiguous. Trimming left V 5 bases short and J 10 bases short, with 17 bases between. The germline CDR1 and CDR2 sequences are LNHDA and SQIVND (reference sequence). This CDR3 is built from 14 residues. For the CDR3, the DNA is TGTGCCAGTAGTTCAACCCAGGCTAGGAAGGAGCTGTTTTTT. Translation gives CASSSTQARKELFF.

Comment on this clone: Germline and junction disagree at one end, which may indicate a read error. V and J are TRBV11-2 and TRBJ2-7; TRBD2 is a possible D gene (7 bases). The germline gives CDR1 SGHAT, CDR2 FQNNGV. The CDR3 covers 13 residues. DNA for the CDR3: TGTGCCAGCAGCTTAGAGGGGGAGGGGCCCAGGGGCTTC. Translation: CASSLEGEGPRGF.

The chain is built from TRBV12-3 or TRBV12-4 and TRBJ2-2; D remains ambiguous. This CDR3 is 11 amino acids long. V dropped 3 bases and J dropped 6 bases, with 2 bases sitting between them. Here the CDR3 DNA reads TGTGCCAGCAGTTTGCCCGGGGAGCTGTTTTTT. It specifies CASSLPGELFF.

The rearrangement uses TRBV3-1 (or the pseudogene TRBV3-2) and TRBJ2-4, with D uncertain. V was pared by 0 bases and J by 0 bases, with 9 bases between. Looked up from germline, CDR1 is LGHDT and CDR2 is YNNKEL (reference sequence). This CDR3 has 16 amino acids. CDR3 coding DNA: TGTGCCAGCAGCCAAGACCTACAGCTAGCCAAAAACATTCAGTACTTC. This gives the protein CASSQDLQLAKNIQYF.

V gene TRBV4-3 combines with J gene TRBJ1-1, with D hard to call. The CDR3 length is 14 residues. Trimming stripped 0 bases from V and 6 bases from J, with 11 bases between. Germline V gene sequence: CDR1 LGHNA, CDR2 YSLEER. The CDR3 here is CASSQDVWFAEAFF. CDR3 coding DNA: TGCGCCAGCAGCCAAGACGTATGGTTCGCTGAAGCTTTCTTT.

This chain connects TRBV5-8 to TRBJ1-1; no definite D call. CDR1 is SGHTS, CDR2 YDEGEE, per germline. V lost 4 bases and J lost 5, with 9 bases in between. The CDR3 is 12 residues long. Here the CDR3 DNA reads TGTGCCAGCAGCCAAGGCAGGACTGAAGCTTTCTTT. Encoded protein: CASSQGRTEAFF. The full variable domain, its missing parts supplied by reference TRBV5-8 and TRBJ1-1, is EAGVTQSPTHLIKTRGQQATLRCSPISGHTSVYWYQQALGLGLQFLLWYDEGEERNRGNFPPRFSGRQFPNYSSELNVNALELEDSALYLCASSQGRTEAFFGQGTRLTVV.